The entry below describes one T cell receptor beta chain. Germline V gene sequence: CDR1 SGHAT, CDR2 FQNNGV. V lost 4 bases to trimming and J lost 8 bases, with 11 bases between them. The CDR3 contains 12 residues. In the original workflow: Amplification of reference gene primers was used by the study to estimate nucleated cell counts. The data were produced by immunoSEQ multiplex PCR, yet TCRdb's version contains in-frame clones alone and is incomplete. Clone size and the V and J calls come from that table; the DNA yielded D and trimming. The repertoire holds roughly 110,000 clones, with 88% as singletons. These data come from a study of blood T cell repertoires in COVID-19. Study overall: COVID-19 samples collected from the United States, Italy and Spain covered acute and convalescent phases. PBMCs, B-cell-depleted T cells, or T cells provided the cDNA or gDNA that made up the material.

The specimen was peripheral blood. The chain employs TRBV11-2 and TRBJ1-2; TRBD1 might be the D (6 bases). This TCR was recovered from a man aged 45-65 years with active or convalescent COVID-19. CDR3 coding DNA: TGTGCCAGCAGCTCGCAGGGGAGAGGCTACACCTTC. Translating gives CASSSQGRGYTF.